This T cell receptor (beta chain) was recorded in a study of shared clonotypes between healthy human individuals. Measured with immunoSEQ multiplex PCR; TCRdb has only the in-frame clones, and not every one. The table has some 2.4 million clones, approximately 93% seen once. This CDR3 comprises 12 residues. In germline, CDR1 is MNHNS, CDR2 SASEGT. Trimming removed 3 bases at V and 14 bases at J, with 14 bases between. The sequencing input was naive CD4+ T cells from PBMCs. Subset in this sample: CD45RA+ positively selected. This chain links TRBV6-1 with TRBJ2-1, with D possibly TRBD2 on 6 matching bases. This clonotype was sampled from a man aged 18 to 35 in good health. Some clones in this sample may be carry-over from other donors' samples. The CDR3 region has the DNA TGTGCCAGCAGTGACAGGGACCCGGGAGAGTTCTTC. It yields the protein CASSDRDPGEFF.